The rows below give T cell receptor beta chains drawn from one sample of a study of cytomegalovirus exposure and HLA in healthy donors. Produced via immunoSEQ multiplex PCR; TCRdb's table is partial and in-frame only. The data contain around 130,000 clones, around 81% of them singletons. Source material: PBMCs. All receptors come from a man aged 18 to 30 in good health and CMV-seronegative. Each CDR3 is given with its conserved first and last residue. The D gene is left open where the match is weak. Size is stated for part of the rows, as once, few or many counts, or as a class when the clone is expanded.

>TRBJ2-7|TRBD1|TRBV9|NA
CASSVEGWGTDYEQYF
TGTGCCAGCAGCGTAGAAGGTTGGGGGACAGATTACGAGCAGTACTTC
>TRBJ1-6|NA|TRBV4-1|NA
CASSPWGQSYNSPLHF
TGCGCCAGCAGCCCCTGGGGCCAGTCCTATAATTCACCCCTCCACTTT
>TRBJ1-1|NA|TRBV4-3|NA
CASSQVGGRETEAFF
TGCGCCAGCAGCCAAGTGGGGGGGAGGGAGACTGAAGCTTTCTTT
>TRBJ1-2|NA|TRBV11-2|NA
CASSLYYGYTF
TGTGCCAGCAGCTTATATTATGGCTACACCTTC
>TRBJ2-2|NA|TRBV9|NA
CASSAYTGELFF
TGTGCCAGCAGCGCTTACACCGGGGAGCTGTTTTTT
>TRBJ1-1|NA|TRBV7-9|NA
CASSLERGTEAFF
TGTGCCAGCAGCTTAGAGCGGGGCACTGAAGCTTTCTTT
>TRBJ2-7|NA|TRBV29-1|NA
CSVDSGKGREQYF
TGCAGCGTTGATTCAGGGAAGGGCCGCGAGCAGTACTTC
>TRBJ1-2|NA|TRBV7-8|NA
CASSTMGQGDYGYTF
TGTGCCAGCAGCACCATGGGGCAGGGCGACTATGGCTACACCTTC
>TRBJ1-1|NA|TRBV10-2|NA
CASSDRDMNTEAFF
TGCGCCAGCAGTGACAGGGATATGAACACTGAAGCTTTCTTT
>TRBJ1-3|NA|TRBV5-4|NA
CASSLARGAGNTIYF
TGTGCCAGCAGCTTGGCCAGGGGCGCCGGAAACACCATATATTTT
>TRBJ1-1|NA|TRBV25-1|few
CASSDRAELTEAFF
TGTGCCAGCAGTGACAGGGCAGAGCTCACTGAAGCTTTCTTT
>TRBJ2-7|NA|TRBV6-5|NA
CASRKNYEQYF
TGTGCCAGCAGAAAAAACTACGAGCAGTACTTC
>TRBJ1-1|NA|TRBV4-3|NA
CASSQDTVNTEAFF
TGCGCCAGCAGCCAAGATACAGTGAACACTGAAGCTTTCTTT
>TRBJ2-7|NA|TRBV5-1|NA
CASSLGRKQGAYEQYF
TGCGCCAGCAGCTTAGGACGTAAACAAGGGGCCTACGAGCAGTACTTC
>TRBJ1-2|TRBD1|TRBV5-1|NA
CASSREGQKYGYTF
TGCGCCAGCAGCCGGGAGGGACAGAAGTATGGCTACACCTTC
>TRBJ2-1|NA|TRBV29-1|few
CSVEGGRTGYEQFF
TGCAGCGTTGAAGGAGGACGCACAGGGTATGAGCAGTTCTTC
>TRBJ1-4|NA|TRBV9|NA
CASSPRGGQTEKLFF
TGTGCCAGCAGCCCGCGTGGTGGGCAGACTGAAAAACTGTTTTTT
>TRBJ2-7|NA|TRBV30|NA
CAWQGPEGYEQYF
TGTGCCTGGCAGGGCCCGGAAGGCTACGAGCAGTACTTC
>TRBJ2-6|NA|TRBV29-1|NA
CSGRLGGGANVLTF
TGCAGCGGTCGCCTAGGCGGGGGGGCCAACGTCCTGACTTTC
>TRBJ1-1|TRBD1|TRBV28|NA
CASSLPGQVPEAFF
TGTGCCAGCAGTTTACCAGGACAGGTCCCTGAAGCTTTCTTT
>TRBJ1-6|NA|TRBV6-5|NA
CASSFHRRPLHF
TGTGCCAGCAGTTTTCACAGGCGGCCCCTCCACTTT
>TRBJ1-2|TRBD1|TRBV2|NA
CASPGTDYGYTF
TGTGCCAGCCCCGGGACAGACTATGGCTACACCTTC
>TRBJ2-1|TRBD2|TRBV30|NA
CAWILGGYSHEQFF
TGTGCCTGGATCTTGGGAGGGTACAGCCATGAGCAGTTCTTC
>TRBJ1-2|NA|TRBV5-6|NA
CASSLELRGRGFKLGYTF
TGTGCCAGCAGCTTGGAACTCAGAGGAAGGGGGTTCAAGTTGGGCTACACCTTC
>TRBJ2-5|TRBD2|TRBV10-2|once
CASSESPMGLAGPRTQYF
TGCGCCAGCAGTGAGTCACCGATGGGACTAGCGGGCCCAAGGACCCAGTACTTC
>TRBJ1-2|TRBD1|TRBV6-5|few
CASRLDRAPYGYTF
TGTGCCAGCAGACTGGACAGGGCCCCGTATGGCTACACCTTC
>TRBJ1-2|NA|TRBV9|NA
CASSVAGGNYGYTF
TGTGCCAGCAGCGTAGCAGGAGGAAACTATGGCTACACCTTC
>TRBJ1-1|TRBD1|TRBV7-8|NA
CASSATGTGTEAFF
TGTGCCAGCAGCGCGACAGGGACGGGGACTGAAGCTTTCTTT
>TRBJ1-2|NA|TRBV6-5|NA
CASNPGGGHYGYTF
TGTGCCAGCAACCCGGGCGGGGGGCACTATGGCTACACCTTC
>TRBJ2-7|TRBD2|TRBV28|NA
CASSFPLGYRGVGLAGSYEQYF
TGTGCCAGCAGTTTTCCCCTGGGTTACAGGGGCGTCGGACTAGCGGGGTCCTACGAGCAGTACTTC
>TRBJ2-7|NA|TRBV14|NA
CASSHETYEQYF
TGTGCCAGCAGCCATGAGACCTACGAGCAGTACTTC
>TRBJ1-2|NA|TRBV7-2|NA
CASSLDLVAYGYTF
TGTGCCAGCAGCTTAGACTTGGTCGCCTATGGCTACACCTTC
>TRBJ1-5|NA|TRBV27|NA
CASSLKSGHQPQHF
TGTGCCAGCAGTTTAAAATCTGGGCATCAGCCCCAGCATTTT
>TRBJ1-1|NA|TRBV30|NA
CAWRHETGGNTEAFF
TGTGCCTGGAGGCATGAGACAGGAGGGAACACTGAAGCTTTCTTT
>TRBJ1-1|NA|TRBV5-6|few
CASSLEQAALSSSYPEAFF
TGTGCCAGCAGCTTGGAACAGGCCGCCCTCTCGAGTTCCTATCCTGAAGCTTTCTTT
>TRBJ2-7|NA|TRBV19|NA
CASRPTGTGAYEQYF
TGTGCCAGTAGGCCCACCGGGACGGGAGCCTACGAGCAGTACTTC
>TRBJ2-2|NA|TRBV29-1|NA
CSVPDGRELFF
TGCAGCGTTCCAGATGGGCGGGAGCTGTTTTTT
>TRBJ1-2|TRBD1|TRBV19|NA
CASSIALTGQTYGYTF
TGTGCCAGTAGTATAGCCCTGACAGGGCAGACCTATGGCTACACCTTC
>TRBJ1-4|NA|TRBV11-2|NA
CASSFTSASPRGLFF
TGTGCCAGCAGCTTCACTTCGGCCTCTCCCAGGGGACTGTTTTTT
>TRBJ1-5|NA|TRBV12-5|once
CASEGTSNQPQHF
TGTGCTAGTGAGGGGACATCCAATCAGCCCCAGCATTTT
>TRBJ1-2|TRBD1|TRBV2|NA
CASATGGGGYTF
TGTGCCAGCGCAACAGGGGGAGGAGGCTACACCTTC
>TRBJ1-6|NA|TRBV14|NA
CASTERPGVSPLHF
TGTGCCAGCACCGAAAGGCCCGGGGTTTCACCCCTCCACTTT
>TRBJ2-5|NA|TRBV27|NA
CASSHGTQPGTQYF
TGTGCCAGCAGTCACGGGACACAGCCGGGGACCCAGTACTTC
>TRBJ1-1|NA|TRBV5-6|NA
CASSTGSEAFF
TGTGCCAGCAGCACAGGGAGTGAAGCTTTCTTT
>TRBJ2-3|NA|TRBV6-5|NA
CASRPQGLDTQYF
TGTGCCAGCAGACCCCAGGGGTTAGATACGCAGTATTTT
>TRBJ1-4|NA|TRBV30|NA
CAWSGGQNNEKLFF
TGTGCCTGGAGTGGAGGGCAGAATAATGAAAAACTGTTTTTT
>TRBJ1-1|NA|TRBV2|NA
CASSGAGEMDTEAFF
TGTGCCAGCAGTGGGGCAGGGGAAATGGACACTGAAGCTTTCTTT
>TRBJ1-4|NA|TRBV7-9|NA
CASSSRNTNEKLFF
TGTGCCAGCAGCTCCAGGAACACTAATGAAAAACTGTTTTTT
>TRBJ2-1|NA|TRBV9|NA
CASRGQNEQFF
TGTGCCAGCAGAGGACAGAATGAGCAGTTCTTC
>TRBJ1-2|NA|TRBV15|once
CATSRAASMAREGGYTF
TGTGCCACCAGCAGAGCTGCTTCAATGGCCAGGGAAGGTGGCTACACCTTC